This T cell receptor (beta chain) was profiled in a study of blood T cell repertoires in COVID-19. The overall study: Sample material is recorded as cDNA or gDNA derived from T cells, B-cell-depleted T cells, or PBMCs.

Participant ages covered roughly 18 to 89 years across around 25 US areas. Membership in each cohort depended on participant-reported clinical history. CDR3 size: 15 residues. Germline values: CDR1 KGHDR, CDR2 SFDVKD. Trimming cost V 4 bases and J 7 bases; bases outside gene matches: 10. Profiled with immunoSEQ multiplex PCR; TCRdb holds only in-frame clones, not every one. Of over 130,000 clones in the sample, about 80% are singletons; the top ten hold approximately 4%. The clonotype was recovered from a middle-aged man in a cohort exposed to, infected with or recovered from COVID-19 (not recorded which). What was sequenced was PBMCs or T cells enriched from blood (not recorded which). The gene calls are TRBV24-1 and TRBJ1-2; 8 bases are a match to TRBD1. The CDR3 DNA is TGTGCCACCAGTGACTCCGACAGGGGAAGGTCTGGCTACACCTTC. Residues: CATSDSDRGRSGYTF.